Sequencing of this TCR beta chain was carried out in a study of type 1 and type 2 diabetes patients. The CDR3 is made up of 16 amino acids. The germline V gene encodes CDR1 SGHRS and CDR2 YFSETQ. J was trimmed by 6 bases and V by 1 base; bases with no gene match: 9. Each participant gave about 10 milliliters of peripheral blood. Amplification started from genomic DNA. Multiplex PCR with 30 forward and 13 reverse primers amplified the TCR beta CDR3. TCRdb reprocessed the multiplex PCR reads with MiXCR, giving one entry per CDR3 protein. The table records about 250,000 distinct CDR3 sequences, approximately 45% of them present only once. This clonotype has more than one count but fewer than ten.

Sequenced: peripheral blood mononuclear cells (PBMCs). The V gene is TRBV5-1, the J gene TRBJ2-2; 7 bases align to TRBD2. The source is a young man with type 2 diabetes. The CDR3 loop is CASSLYGSGLAGELFF. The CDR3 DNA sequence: TGCGCCAGCAGCTTGTACGGTAGCGGGCTCGCCGGGGAGCTGTTTTTT. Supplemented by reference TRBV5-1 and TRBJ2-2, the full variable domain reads KAGVTQTPRYLIKTRGQQVTLSCSPISGHRSVSWYQQTPGQGLQFLFEYFSETQRNKGNFPGRFSGRQFSNSRSEMNVSTLELGDSALYLCASSLYGSGLAGELFFGEGSRLTVL.